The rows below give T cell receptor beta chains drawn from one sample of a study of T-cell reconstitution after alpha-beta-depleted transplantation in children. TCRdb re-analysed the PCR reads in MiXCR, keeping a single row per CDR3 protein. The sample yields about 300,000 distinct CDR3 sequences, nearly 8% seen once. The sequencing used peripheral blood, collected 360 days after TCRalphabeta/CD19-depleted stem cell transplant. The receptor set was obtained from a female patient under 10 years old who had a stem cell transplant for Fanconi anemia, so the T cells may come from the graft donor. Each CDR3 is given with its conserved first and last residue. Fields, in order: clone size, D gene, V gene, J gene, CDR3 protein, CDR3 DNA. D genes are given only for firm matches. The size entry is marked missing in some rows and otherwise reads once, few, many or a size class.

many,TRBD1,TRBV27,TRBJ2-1,CASSFGGQEGEQFF,TGTGCCAGCAGTTTTGGAGGACAGGAAGGAGAGCAGTTCTTC
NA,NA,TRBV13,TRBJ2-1,CASSRSLMGRFYNEQFF,TGTGCCAGCAGCCGAAGCTTGATGGGCCGATTCTACAATGAGCAGTTCTTC
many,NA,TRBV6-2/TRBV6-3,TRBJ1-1,CASSYSGTPFTEAFF,TGTGCCAGCAGTTACTCAGGGACTCCATTCACTGAAGCTTTCTTT
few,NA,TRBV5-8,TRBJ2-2,CASSSGQMNTGELFF,TGTGCCAGCAGCTCCGGACAGATGAACACCGGGGAGCTGTTTTTT
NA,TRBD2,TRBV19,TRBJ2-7,CASSIRAGLAGFYEQYF,TGTGCCAGTAGTATCCGGGCGGGACTAGCGGGATTTTACGAGCAGTACTTC
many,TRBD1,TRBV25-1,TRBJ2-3,CARPPGGQAISTDTQYF,TGTGCCAGACCACCCGGAGGACAGGCGATCAGCACAGATACGCAGTATTTT
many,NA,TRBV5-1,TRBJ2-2,CASSPGSSPTGELFF,TGCGCCAGCAGTCCAGGGTCCAGCCCCACCGGGGAGCTGTTTTTT
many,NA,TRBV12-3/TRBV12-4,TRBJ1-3,CASSLGVSGNTIYF,TGTGCCAGCAGTTTAGGGGTCTCTGGAAACACCATATATTTT
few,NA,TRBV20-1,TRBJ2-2,CSCRDHKGGELFF,TGCAGTTGCCGGGACCACAAGGGCGGGGAGCTGTTTTTT
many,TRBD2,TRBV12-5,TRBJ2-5,CASGLSNGTSVLRFPQETQYF,TGTGCTAGTGGTTTGTCGAACGGGACTAGCGTATTACGATTTCCCCAAGAGACCCAGTACTTC
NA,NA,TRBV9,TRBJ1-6,CASSNSQNRVNSPLHF,TGTGCCAGCAGCAACTCCCAGAACAGGGTGAATTCACCCCTCCACTTT
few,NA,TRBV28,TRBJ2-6,CASSSLRVAGANVLTF,TGTGCCAGCAGTTCCCTTCGGGTGGCTGGGGCCAACGTCCTGACTTTC
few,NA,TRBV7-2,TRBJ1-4,CASSTREEKLFF,TGTGCCAGCAGCACCAGGGAAGAAAAACTGTTTTTT
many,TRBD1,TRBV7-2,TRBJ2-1,CASSYQIRQGRNHNEQFF,TGTGCCAGCAGCTATCAAATCCGACAGGGCAGGAATCACAATGAGCAGTTCTTC
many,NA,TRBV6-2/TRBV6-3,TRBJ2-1,CASSYSPDEQFF,TGTGCCAGCAGTTACTCGCCCGATGAGCAGTTCTTC
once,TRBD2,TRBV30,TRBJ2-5,CAWSPTAPGLAGVFETQYF,TGTGCCTGGAGTCCTACCGCCCCGGGACTAGCGGGAGTTTTTGAGACCCAGTACTTC
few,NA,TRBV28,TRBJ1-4,CASNEDTTNEKLFF,TGTGCCAGCAATGAGGATACAACTAATGAAAAACTGTTTTTT
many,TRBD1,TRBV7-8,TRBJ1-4,CASSPTGQAFEKLFF,TGTGCCAGCAGCCCCACGGGACAGGCTTTTGAAAAACTGTTTTTT
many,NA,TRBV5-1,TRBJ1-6,CASSYDRHSPLHF,TGCGCCAGCAGCTACGACCGTCATTCACCCCTCCACTTT
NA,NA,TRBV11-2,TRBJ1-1,CAGSLVGRNTEAFF,TGTGCCGGCAGCTTAGTCGGACGGAACACTGAAGCTTTCTTT
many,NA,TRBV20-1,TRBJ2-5,CSARGKRLAQETQYF,TGCAGTGCTAGGGGAAAGCGGCTAGCCCAAGAGACCCAGTACTTC
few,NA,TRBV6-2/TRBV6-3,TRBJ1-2,CASSSLDEHYGYTF,TGTGCCAGCAGTTCCTTGGACGAGCATTATGGCTACACCTTC
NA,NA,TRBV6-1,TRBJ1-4,CASSEIEGTENEKLFF,TGTGCCAGCAGTGAAATCGAGGGGACCGAAAATGAAAAACTGTTTTTT